A selection of T cell receptor beta chains follows, all from one sample in a study of tumor-infiltrating lymphocytes in primary liver carcinoma. TCRdb itself ran the multiplex PCR reads through MiXCR, one entry per CDR3 protein. The sample consists of approximately 100,000 distinct CDR3 sequences, around two thirds of them appearing once. The sample comprised liver tumor tissue from sampling region 2. The receptors were gathered from a woman in her sixties with primary liver carcinoma and hepatitis B virus infection. The CDR3 runs from the conserved cysteine through the conserved F or W. The D gene is left open where the match is weak. Clone size is not always given. Where it is, it says once, few, many or a class for expanded clones.

CSVEEGQFPYEQYF	TGCAGCGTTGAAGAGGGACAGTTTCCCTACGAGCAGTACTTC	TRBV29-1	many	TRBD1	TRBJ2-7
CASIFQTLLGEQNF	TGTGCCAGCATCTTTCAGACACTCCTGGGCGAGCAGAACTTC	TRBV11-2	.	.	TRBJ2-7
CASNLAAAGGRRWSVGQFF	TGTGCCAGCAACTTAGCCGCAGCGGGAGGCCGGCGGTGGTCGGTCGGGCAGTTCTTC	TRBV11-2	.	TRBD2	TRBJ2-1
CASSFGQLNGYTF	TGTGCCAGCAGTTTCGGGCAGCTCAATGGCTACACCTTC	TRBV12-3/TRBV12-4	many	.	TRBJ1-2
CASSPSETGAGQYF	TGTGCCAGCAGTCCAAGCGAGACGGGTGCCGGGCAGTACTTC	TRBV11-2	.	.	TRBJ2-7
CASSFGPGSGLSDTQYF	.	TRBV11-3	.	.	TRBJ2-3
CASSLFSGLGYNEQFF	TGTGCCAGCAGCTTATTTTCGGGACTAGGGTACAATGAGCAGTTCTTC	TRBV11-2	medium-sized	TRBD2	TRBJ2-1
CASGDNHEQYF	TGCGCCAGCGGGGACAACCACGAACAGTACTTC	TRBV10-2	.	.	TRBJ2-7
CVSNQRQSHGYTF	TGTGTCAGCAACCAAAGACAGTCCCATGGCTACACCTTC	TRBV14	few	.	TRBJ1-2
CASSSRDQLFF	TGTGCCAGCAGTTCCCGGGACCAACTGTTTTTT	TRBV28	many	.	TRBJ1-4
CASSLEAGSGSLYGYTF	TGTGCCAGCAGTTTAGAGGCAGGGTCGGGCAGCCTCTATGGCTACACCTTC	TRBV28	.	.	TRBJ1-2
CASSTPQGQTGELFF	TGTGCCAGCAGCACTCCGCAAGGACAGACCGGGGAGCTATTTTTT	TRBV11-2	.	.	TRBJ2-2
CASSQGTGYEQYF	TGTGCCAGCAGCCAAGGGACAGGCTACGAGCAGTACTTC	TRBV5-6	many	TRBD1	TRBJ2-7
CASSPDSRYRRQFF	TGTGCCAGCAGCCCGGACTCGAGGTATAGGAGGCAGTTCTTC	TRBV11-2	once	.	TRBJ2-1
CANGAGGPTRELFF	TGTGCCAACGGTGCGGGGGGACCGACCAGGGAGCTGTTTTTT	TRBV11-3	few	TRBD2	TRBJ2-2
CSVEGTSGRGVSEQFF	TGCAGCGTTGAGGGGACTAGCGGGAGGGGCGTTAGTGAACAGTTCTTC	TRBV29-1	once	TRBD2	TRBJ2-1
CSVKELATNTGELLF	TGCAGCGTAAAGGAACTAGCGACGAACACCGGGGAGCTGCTTTTT	TRBV29-1	.	TRBD2	TRBJ2-2
CASSPGLVGPDAQYF	TGTGCCAGCAGCCCTGGGCTAGTGGGCCCAGATGCGCAGTATTTT	TRBV11-2	few	.	TRBJ2-3
CSVTLRGTYNEQFF	TGCAGCGTCACACTACGGGGAACATACAATGAGCAGTTCTTC	TRBV29-1	many	.	TRBJ2-1
CSARAGTTETQYF	TGCAGTGCTAGAGCCGGGACTACAGAGACCCAGTACTTC	TRBV20-1	.	TRBD2	TRBJ2-5
CASRPQGLVHTHTQYF	TGTGCCAGCAGACCTCAGGGTTTGGTGCACACACATACGCAGTATTTT	TRBV28	.	.	TRBJ2-3
CASVSGTKLFYGYTF	TGTGCCAGTGTTTCCGGGACGAAGTTGTTCTATGGCTACACCTTC	TRBV19	.	.	TRBJ1-2
CASSPPGLRTIGAGELFF	TGTGCCAGCAGCCCCCCGGGACTTCGAACTATAGGGGCCGGGGAGCTGTTTTTT	TRBV7-9	.	.	TRBJ2-2
CANMSVRGAYKQYF	TGTGCCAACATGTCAGTACGGGGCGCCTACAAGCAGTACTTC	TRBV6-1	.	.	TRBJ2-7
CASSQDGIGPYGYTF	TGCGCCAGCAGCCAAGATGGGATAGGCCCCTATGGCTACACCTTC	TRBV4-1	.	.	TRBJ1-2
CAGSFHGGTEALF	TGTGCCGGCAGCTTTCATGGTGGAACTGAAGCTTTGTTT	TRBV11-2	.	.	TRBJ1-1
CSAEGTLGPEWNEQFF	TGCAGTGCTGAGGGAACACTAGGTCCCGAGTGGAATGAGCAGTTCTTC	TRBV29-1	.	.	TRBJ2-1
CASSGRLAGGPGDEQFF	TGTGCTAGCAGCGGGAGACTAGCGGGTGGGCCGGGGGATGAGCAGTTCTTC	TRBV11-2	.	TRBD2	TRBJ2-1
CASSPGLAGPDTVCF	TGTGCCAGCAGCCCTGGACTAGCGGGCCCAGATACGGTGTGCTTT	TRBV11-2	once	TRBD2	TRBJ2-3
CASSLVGETQYF	TGTGCCAGCAGTTTGGTGGGGGAGACCCAGTACTTC	TRBV7-9	many	.	TRBJ2-5
CASSSSSWTNGSSYDEQFF	TGTGCCAGCAGTTCCTCCTCCTGGACTAACGGGAGCTCCTACGATGAGCAGTTCTTC	TRBV12-3/TRBV12-4	.	.	TRBJ2-1
CASSFWDLVGTYEHYF	TGTGCCAGCAGTTTTTGGGACTTGGTGGGTACCTACGAGCATTACTTC	TRBV12-3/TRBV12-4	few	.	TRBJ2-7
CASSEAARFTGTQYF	TGTGCCAGCAGTGAAGCGGCCAGATTCACAGGTACGCAGTACTTT	TRBV6-1	.	.	TRBJ2-3
CGVLPGQGADTEAFF	TGCGGCGTTCTACCTGGACAGGGGGCAGACACTGAAGCTTTCTTT	TRBV29-1	.	TRBD1	TRBJ1-1
CPSSLEVSGYSYNEQFF	TGTCCCAGCAGCTTAGAGGTATCGGGATACTCCTACAATGAGCAGTTCTTC	TRBV11-2	.	.	TRBJ2-1
CASSLEREGTSGYNEQFF	TGTGCCAGCAGCTTAGAAAGGGAGGGGACTAGCGGTTACAATGAGCAGTTCTTC	TRBV11-3	.	TRBD2	TRBJ2-1
CANSRRQPDNQKLFF	TGTGCCAACAGTCGGCGACAGCCAGACAATCAAAAACTGTTTTTT	TRBV6-5	.	.	TRBJ1-4
CASRIGLGQETQYF	TGTGCCAGCAGAATCGGACTAGGCCAAGAGACCCAGTACTTC	TRBV28	many	TRBD2	TRBJ2-5
CATSRSGWGQHF	TGTGCCACCAGCAGGTCGGGTTGGGGCCAGCATTTT	TRBV15	few	.	TRBJ1-5
CAGSGGRGSDEEYF	TGTGCCGGCAGTGGAGGAAGGGGCTCGGACGAGGAGTACTTC	TRBV6-1	.	.	TRBJ2-7
CASRLPAEGVSEKLFF	TGTGCCAGCAGACTCCCGGCAGAGGGCGTGAGTGAAAAACTGTTTTTT	TRBV28	.	.	TRBJ1-4
CASSKDGGSYNSPLHF	TGTGCCAGTTCGAAAGATGGGGGGTCCTATAATTCACCCCTCCACTTT	TRBV2	few	.	TRBJ1-6
CASTTAGTEAFF	TGTGCCAGCACCACAGCGGGGACTGAAGCTTTCTTT	TRBV12-3/TRBV12-4	many	.	TRBJ1-1
CASSESENTEAIF	TGTGCCAGCAGTGAAAGTGAGAACACTGAAGCTATTTTT	TRBV6-1	.	.	TRBJ1-1
CASSFWAGGELFF	TGTGCCAGCAGTTTTTGGGCTGGCGGGGAGCTGTTTTTT	TRBV12-3/TRBV12-4	many	.	TRBJ2-2
CSVGGQGNNQPQHF	TGCAGCGTTGGGGGACAGGGAAACAATCAGCCCCAGCATTTT	TRBV29-1	many	TRBD1	TRBJ1-5
CASSSYNRGETQYF	TGTGCCAGCAGTTCATATAACAGGGGAGAGACCCAGTACTTC	TRBV28	few	TRBD1	TRBJ2-5
CASRSLRQGVQPQHF	TGTGCCAGTAGATCGCTAAGACAGGGTGTCCAGCCCCAGCATTTT	TRBV28	.	TRBD1	TRBJ1-5
CASTVAASYNEQFF	TGTGCCAGCACTGTAGCGGCCTCCTACAATGAGCAGTTCTTT	TRBV6-2/TRBV6-3	.	.	TRBJ2-1
CSISFARVNTGELFF	TGTTCCATCAGTTTTGCTCGTGTGAACACCGGGGAGCTGTTTTTT	TRBV28	.	.	TRBJ2-2
CAWRCGQATFGSEQFF	TGTGCCTGGAGGTGCGGACAGGCGACATTTGGCTCTGAGCAGTTCTTC	TRBV30	once	TRBD1	TRBJ2-1
CSVETVGGYEQYF	TGCAGCGTTGAAACTGTGGGGGGATACGAGCAGTACTTC	TRBV29-1	.	.	TRBJ2-7
CTSSLGYGTGATEAFF	TGTACCAGCAGTTTAGGGTATGGGACAGGGGCCACCGAAGCTTTCTTT	TRBV28	.	TRBD1	TRBJ1-1
CASSLSAGTCFYDQYF	TGTGCCAGCAGTTTATCAGCGGGGACCTGTTTCTACGATCAGTACTTC	TRBV28	.	TRBD2	TRBJ2-7
CASSQEPGGKYNERFF	TGCGCCAGCAGCCAAGAGCCGGGAGGGAAGTACAATGAACGGTTCTTC	TRBV4-1	.	TRBD2	TRBJ2-1
CASSLGGQQQQYF	TGTGCCAGCAGCTTAGGGGGTCAACAGCAGCAGTACTTC	TRBV7-2	few	.	TRBJ2-7
CASRSSSGSYEQYF	TGTGCCAGCAGATCTTCTTCGGGATCCTACGAGCAGTACTTC	TRBV28	many	.	TRBJ2-7
CGSSPGHPNYGYTF	TGTGGCAGCAGTCCGGGACATCCCAACTATGGCTACACCTTC	TRBV12-3/TRBV12-4	.	.	TRBJ1-2
CASRKFPNTGASF	TGTGCCAGCAGAAAATTCCCGAACACTGGAGCTTCCTTT	TRBV28	.	.	TRBJ1-1